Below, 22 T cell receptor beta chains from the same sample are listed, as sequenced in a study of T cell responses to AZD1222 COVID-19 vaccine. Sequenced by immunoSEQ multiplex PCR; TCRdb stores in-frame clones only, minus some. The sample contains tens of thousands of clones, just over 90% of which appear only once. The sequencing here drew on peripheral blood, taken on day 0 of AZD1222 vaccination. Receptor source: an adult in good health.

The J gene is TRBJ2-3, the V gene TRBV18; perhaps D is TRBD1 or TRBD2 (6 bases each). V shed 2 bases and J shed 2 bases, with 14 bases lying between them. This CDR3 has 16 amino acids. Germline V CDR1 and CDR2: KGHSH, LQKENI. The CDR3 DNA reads TGTGCCAGCTCACCAAGGGGGGCCAGACCCACAGATACGCAGTATTTT. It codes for CASSPRGARPTDTQYF.

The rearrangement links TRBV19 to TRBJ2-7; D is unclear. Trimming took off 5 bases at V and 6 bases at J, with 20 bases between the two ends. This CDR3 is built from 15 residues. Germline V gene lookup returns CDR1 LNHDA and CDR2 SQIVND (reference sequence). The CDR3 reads CASSPSGSPVSEQYF. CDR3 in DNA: TGTGCCAGTAGTCCTTCGGGCAGCCCAGTCTCCGAGCAGTACTTC. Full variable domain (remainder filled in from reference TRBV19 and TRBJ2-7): DGGITQSPKYLFRKEGQNVTLSCEQNLNHDAMYWYRQDPGQGLRLIYYSQIVNDFQKGDIAEGYSVSREKKESFPLTVTSAQKNPTAFYLCASSPSGSPVSEQYFGPGTRLTVT.

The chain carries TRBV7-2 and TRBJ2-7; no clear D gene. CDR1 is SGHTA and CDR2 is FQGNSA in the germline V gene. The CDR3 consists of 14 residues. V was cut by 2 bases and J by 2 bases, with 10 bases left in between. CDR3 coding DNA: TGTGCCAGCAGCTTAATGAGAACTACCTACGAGCAGTACTTC. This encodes CASSLMRTTYEQYF.

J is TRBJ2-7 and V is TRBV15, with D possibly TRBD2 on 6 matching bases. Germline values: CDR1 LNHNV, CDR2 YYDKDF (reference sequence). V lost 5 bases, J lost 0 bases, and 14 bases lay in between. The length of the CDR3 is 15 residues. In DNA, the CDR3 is TGTGCCACCAGCGGTAGCGGAAGAGCCTCCTACGAGCAGTACTTC. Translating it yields CATSGSGRASYEQYF.

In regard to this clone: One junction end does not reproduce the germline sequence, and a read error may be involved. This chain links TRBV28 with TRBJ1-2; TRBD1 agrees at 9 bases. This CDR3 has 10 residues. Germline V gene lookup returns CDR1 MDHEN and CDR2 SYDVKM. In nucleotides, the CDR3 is TGTGCCAGCAGCCCCGGGACAGGGTCCTTC. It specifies CASSPGTGSF.

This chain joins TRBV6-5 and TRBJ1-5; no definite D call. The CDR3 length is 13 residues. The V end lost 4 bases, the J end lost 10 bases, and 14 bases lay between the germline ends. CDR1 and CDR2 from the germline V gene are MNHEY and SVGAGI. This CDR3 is CASSLISSHPQHF. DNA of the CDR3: TGTGCCAGCAGTTTGATTTCCTCCCACCCCCAGCATTTT.

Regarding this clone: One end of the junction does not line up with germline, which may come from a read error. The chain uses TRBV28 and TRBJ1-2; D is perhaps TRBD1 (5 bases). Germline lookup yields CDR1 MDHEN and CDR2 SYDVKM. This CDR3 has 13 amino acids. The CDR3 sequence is CASSYDSGRANAF. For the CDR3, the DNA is TGTGCCAGCAGTTATGACAGTGGCCGAGCAAATGCGTTC.

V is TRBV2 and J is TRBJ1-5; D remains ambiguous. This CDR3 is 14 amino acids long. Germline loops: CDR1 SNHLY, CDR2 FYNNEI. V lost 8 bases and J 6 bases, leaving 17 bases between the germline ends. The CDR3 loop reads CASSGTTSSQPQHF. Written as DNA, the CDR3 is TGTGCCAGCTCGGGTACAACCTCGTCTCAGCCCCAGCATTTT.

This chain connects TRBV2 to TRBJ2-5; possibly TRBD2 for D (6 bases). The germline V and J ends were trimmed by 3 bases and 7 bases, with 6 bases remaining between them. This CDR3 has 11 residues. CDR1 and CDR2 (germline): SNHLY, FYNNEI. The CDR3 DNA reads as TGTGCCAGCAGTGAGGGAGGGACCCAGTACTTC. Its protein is CASSEGGTQYF. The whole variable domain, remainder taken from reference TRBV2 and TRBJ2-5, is EPEVTQTPSHQVTQMGQEVILRCVPISNHLYFYWYRQILGQKVEFLVSFYNNEISEKSEIFDDQFSVERPDGSNFTLKIRSTKLEDSAMYFCASSEGGTQYFGPGTRLLVL.

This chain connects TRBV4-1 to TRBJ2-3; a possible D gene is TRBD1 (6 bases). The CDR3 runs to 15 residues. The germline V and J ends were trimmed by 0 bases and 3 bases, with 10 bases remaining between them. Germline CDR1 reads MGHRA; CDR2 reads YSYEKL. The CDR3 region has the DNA TGCGCCAGCAGCCAAGATGGGCAGGGGACAGATACGCAGTATTTT. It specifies CASSQDGQGTDTQYF.

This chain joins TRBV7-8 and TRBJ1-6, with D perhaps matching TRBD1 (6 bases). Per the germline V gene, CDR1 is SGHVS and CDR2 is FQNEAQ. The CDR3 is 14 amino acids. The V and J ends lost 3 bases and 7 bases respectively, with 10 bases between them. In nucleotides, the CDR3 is TGTGCCAGCAGCTTGGCAGGGGCGAATTCACCCCTCCACTTT. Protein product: CASSLAGANSPLHF. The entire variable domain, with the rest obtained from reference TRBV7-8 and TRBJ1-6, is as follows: GAGVSQSPRYKVAKRGQDVALRCDPISGHVSLFWYQQALGQGPEFLTYFQNEAQLDKSGLPSDRFFAERPEGSVSTLKIQRTQQEDSAVYLCASSLAGANSPLHFGNGTRLTVT.

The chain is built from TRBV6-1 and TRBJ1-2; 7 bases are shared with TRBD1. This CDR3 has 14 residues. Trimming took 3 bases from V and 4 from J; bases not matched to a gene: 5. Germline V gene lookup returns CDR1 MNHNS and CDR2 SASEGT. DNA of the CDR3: TGTGCCAGCAGTGACCAGGGGGGAGCCTATGGCTACACCTTC. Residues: CASSDQGGAYGYTF.

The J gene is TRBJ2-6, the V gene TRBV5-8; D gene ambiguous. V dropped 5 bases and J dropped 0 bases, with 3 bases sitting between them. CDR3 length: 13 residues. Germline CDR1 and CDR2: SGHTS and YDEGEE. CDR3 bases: TGTGCCAGCAGGACCTCTGGGGCCAACGTCCTGACTTTC. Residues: CASRTSGANVLTF.

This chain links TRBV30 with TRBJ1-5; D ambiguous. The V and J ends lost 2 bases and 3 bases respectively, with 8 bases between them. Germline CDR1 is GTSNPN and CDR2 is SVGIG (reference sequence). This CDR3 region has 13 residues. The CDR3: CAWSHANNQPQHF. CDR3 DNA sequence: TGTGCCTGGAGTCACGCGAACAATCAGCCCCAGCATTTT.

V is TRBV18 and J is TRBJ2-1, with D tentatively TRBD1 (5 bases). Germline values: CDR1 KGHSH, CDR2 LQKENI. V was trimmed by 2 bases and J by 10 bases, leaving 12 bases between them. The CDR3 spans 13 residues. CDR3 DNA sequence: TGTGCCAGCTCACCAGAGACAGAGAGCGAGCAGTTCTTC. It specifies CASSPETESEQFF.

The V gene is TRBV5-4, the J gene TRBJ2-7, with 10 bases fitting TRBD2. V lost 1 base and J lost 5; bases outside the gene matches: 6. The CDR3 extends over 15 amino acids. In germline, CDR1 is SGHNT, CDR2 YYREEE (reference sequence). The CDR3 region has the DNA TGTGCCAGCAGCTTGTCTCTAGCGGGAGCGGACGAGCAGTACTTC. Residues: CASSLSLAGADEQYF. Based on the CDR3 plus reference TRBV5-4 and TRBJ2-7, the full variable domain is ETGVTQSPTHLIKTRGQQVTLRCSSQSGHNTVSWYQQALGQGPQFIFQYYREEENGRGNFPPRFSGLQFPNYSSELNVNALELDDSALYLCASSLSLAGADEQYFGPGTRLTVT.

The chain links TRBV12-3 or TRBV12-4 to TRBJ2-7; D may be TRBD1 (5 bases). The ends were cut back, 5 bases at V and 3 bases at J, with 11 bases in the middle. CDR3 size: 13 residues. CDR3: CASSTGFGYEQYF. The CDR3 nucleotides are TGTGCCAGCAGTACAGGTTTTGGCTACGAGCAGTACTTC.

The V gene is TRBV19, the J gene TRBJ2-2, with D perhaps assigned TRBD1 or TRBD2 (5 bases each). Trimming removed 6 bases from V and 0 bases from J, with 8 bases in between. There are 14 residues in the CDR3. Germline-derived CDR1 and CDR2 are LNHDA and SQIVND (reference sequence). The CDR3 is CASRGPPNTGELFF. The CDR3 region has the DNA TGTGCCAGTAGGGGACCGCCGAACACCGGGGAGCTGTTTTTT.

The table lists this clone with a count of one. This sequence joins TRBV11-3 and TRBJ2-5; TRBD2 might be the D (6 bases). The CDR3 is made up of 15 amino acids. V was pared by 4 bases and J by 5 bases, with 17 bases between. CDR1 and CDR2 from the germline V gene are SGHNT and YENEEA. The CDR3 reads CASSSSRERGETQYF. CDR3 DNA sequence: TGTGCCAGCAGCTCCAGTCGGGAGAGAGGGGAGACCCAGTACTTC.

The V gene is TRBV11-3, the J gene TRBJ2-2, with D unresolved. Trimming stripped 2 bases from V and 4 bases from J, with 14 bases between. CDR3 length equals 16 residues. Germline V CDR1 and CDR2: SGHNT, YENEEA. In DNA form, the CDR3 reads TGTGCCAGCAGCTTAATTGGCCAAACGAGCACCGGGGAGCTGTTTTTT. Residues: CASSLIGQTSTGELFF.

The CDR3: CASSYSGYEAFF. Here the CDR3 DNA reads TGTGCCAGCAGTTACTCAGGTTACGAAGCTTTCTTT. V and J are TRBV6-5 and TRBJ1-1; unclear D gene. The V end was cut by 0 bases, the J end by 8 bases, with 7 bases between. In germline, CDR1 is MNHEY, CDR2 SVGAGI. The CDR3 has 12 amino acids.

CDR3 amino acids: CASSSYRGLNTEAFF. The CDR3 region has the DNA TGTGCCAGCAGCTCTTACAGGGGGCTGAACACTGAAGCTTTCTTT. J is TRBJ1-1 and V is TRBV7-2, with 9 nucleotides matching TRBD1. CDR1 is SGHTA, CDR2 FQGNSA, per germline. J lost 0 bases, V lost 4 bases, and 3 bases had no gene match. This CDR3 region has 15 residues. The full variable domain, in which reference TRBV7-2 and TRBJ1-1 provide the parts outside the CDR3, is GAGVSQSPSNKVTEKGKDVELRCDPISGHTALYWYRQSLGQGLEFLIYFQGNSAPDKSGLPSDRFSAERTGGSVSTLTIQRTQQEDSAVYLCASSSYRGLNTEAFFGQGTRLTVV.